The source of this TCR beta chain is a study of cytomegalovirus exposure and HLA in healthy donors. The PCR contained 60 Vbeta and 13 Jbeta primers. Repertoires were generated with immunoSEQ multiplex PCR, while TCRdb's copy carries only in-frame clones and drops some. The table lists 200,000 to 250,000 clones, about 85% of them singletons. Germline V CDR1 and CDR2: MDHEN, SYDVKM. The CDR3 totals 15 residues. Trimming took 6 bases from V and 4 from J; bases not matched to a gene: 11. The chain employs TRBV28 and TRBJ1-2; 7 bases map to TRBD1. The sequence came from a human donor in good health. Specimen: PBMCs. The CDR3 region is CASSPRTGTGYGYTF. The CDR3 coding sequence is TGTGCCAGCAGCCCCCGGACAGGTACGGGCTATGGCTACACCTTC.